A selection of T cell receptor beta chains follows, all from one sample in a study of OX40 agonist ivuxolimab in advanced cancers. Assay used: immunoSEQ multiplex PCR; TCRdb lists only in-frame clones, some missing. Altogether tens of thousands of clones are present, around 80% being singletons, with the ten largest covering around 1.5%. The source material was CD4+ or CD8+ T cells sorted from blood, sampled in a trial of the OX40 agonist ivuxolimab. The receptors stem from an adult with an advanced solid tumor such as melanoma, head and neck, liver or kidney cancer. Both conserved end residues are part of each CDR3. Each record gives: V gene, D gene, J gene, clone size, CDR3 protein, CDR3 DNA. A D gene is named only where the DNA matches it firmly. Expanded clones get a size class; other rows say once, few or many, or leave the size out.

V: TRBV6-5
D: .
J: TRBJ2-3
size: few
CDR3: CASTGTDSSTDTQYF
DNA: TGTGCCAGTACCGGGACGGACTCTAGCACAGATACGCAGTATTTT

V: TRBV6-5
D: TRBD1
J: TRBJ1-2
size: .
CDR3: CASSYSGQGYGYTF
DNA: TGTGCCAGCAGTTACTCCGGACAGGGATATGGCTACACCTTC

V: TRBV7-2
D: TRBD1
J: TRBJ1-2
size: .
CDR3: CASSYATQGAYGYTF
DNA: TGTGCCAGCAGCTATGCCACCCAGGGGGCATATGGCTACACCTTC

V: TRBV5-5
D: TRBD1
J: TRBJ2-5
size: .
CDR3: CASSSGQVQETQYF
DNA: TGTGCCAGCAGCTCTGGACAGGTCCAAGAGACCCAGTACTTC

V: TRBV18
D: .
J: TRBJ1-5
size: .
CDR3: CASSPGDHSNQPQHF
DNA: TGTGCCAGCTCACCAGGGGATCATAGCAATCAGCCCCAGCATTTT

V: TRBV9
D: .
J: TRBJ2-3
size: .
CDR3: CASSPGRSTDTQYF
DNA: TGTGCCAGCAGCCCGGGACGGAGCACAGATACGCAGTATTTT

V: TRBV5-1
D: TRBD1
J: TRBJ2-1
size: .
CDR3: CASSTAGTGGHNEQFF
DNA: TGCGCCAGCAGCACTGCCGGGACAGGGGGGCACAATGAGCAGTTCTTC

V: TRBV7-9
D: .
J: TRBJ2-7
size: few
CDR3: CASSLAGGEQYF
DNA: TGTGCCAGCAGCTTAGCAGGGGGCGAGCAGTACTTC

V: TRBV19
D: .
J: TRBJ2-5
size: .
CDR3: CASSMSGRQETQYF
DNA: TGTGCCAGTAGTATGTCCGGTAGGCAAGAGACCCAGTACTTC

V: TRBV19
D: .
J: TRBJ1-2
size: .
CDR3: CASRNGGGGNYGYTF
DNA: TGTGCCAGTAGAAATGGAGGTGGAGGGAACTATGGCTACACCTTC

V: TRBV6-4
D: .
J: TRBJ2-5
size: .
CDR3: CASSDHRGGQETQYF
DNA: TGTGCCAGCAGTGACCACAGGGGAGGGCAAGAGACCCAGTACTTC

V: TRBV6-1
D: .
J: TRBJ2-3
size: .
CDR3: CASSEATETSTDTQYF
DNA: TGTGCCAGCAGTGAGGCGACTGAAACTAGCACAGATACGCAGTATTTT

V: TRBV2
D: .
J: TRBJ2-7
size: once
CDR3: CASSANVLEQYF
DNA: TGTGCCAGCAGCGCAAACGTACTCGAGCAGTACTTC

V: TRBV19
D: .
J: TRBJ2-3
size: .
CDR3: CASSRTGSWGTDTQYF
DNA: TGTGCCAGTAGTAGGACCGGATCCTGGGGCACAGATACGCAGTATTTT

V: TRBV2
D: .
J: TRBJ2-5
size: .
CDR3: CASSQTSLETQYF
DNA: TGTGCCAGCAGTCAGACGTCGTTGGAGACCCAGTACTTC

V: TRBV5-4
D: TRBD1
J: TRBJ2-3
size: .
CDR3: CASGRDRGSDTQYF
DNA: TGTGCCAGCGGCCGGGACAGGGGGTCAGATACGCAGTATTTT

V: TRBV19
D: TRBD1
J: TRBJ2-5
size: .
CDR3: CASSKNRGETQYF
DNA: TGTGCCAGTAGCAAAAACAGGGGAGAGACCCAGTACTTC

V: TRBV5-5
D: TRBD1
J: TRBJ2-7
size: .
CDR3: CASSSLPGQGASSEQYF
DNA: TGTGCCAGCAGCTCGCTCCCGGGACAGGGGGCTTCGTCCGAGCAGTACTTC

V: TRBV27
D: .
J: TRBJ2-6
size: .
CDR3: CASSLQGTLSGANVLTF
DNA: TGTGCCAGCAGTTTACAGGGGACACTCTCTGGGGCCAACGTCCTGACTTTC

V: TRBV28
D: TRBD1
J: TRBJ1-6
size: .
CDR3: CASRGVQGISPLHF
DNA: TGTGCCAGCAGGGGCGTACAGGGGATTTCACCCCTCCACTTT

V: TRBV19
D: .
J: TRBJ2-2
size: .
CDR3: CASRPGPVIGELFF
DNA: TGTGCCAGTAGGCCGGGACCAGTCATCGGGGAGCTGTTTTTT

V: TRBV19
D: .
J: TRBJ2-1
size: .
CDR3: CASSILQSPPGNEQFF
DNA: TGTGCCAGTAGTATACTTCAGTCCCCCCCGGGCAATGAGCAGTTCTTC

V: TRBV28
D: TRBD1
J: TRBJ2-7
size: .
CDR3: CASSPMGTGGTYEQYF
DNA: TGTGCCAGCAGTCCCATGGGGACAGGGGGAACCTACGAGCAGTACTTC

V: TRBV21-1
D: .
J: TRBJ2-2
size: .
CDR3: CASSKASDYPGQGELNTGELFF
DNA: TGTGCCAGCAGCAAAGCGAGCGACTACCCGGGACAGGGGGAATTAAACACCGGGGAGCTGTTTTTT

V: TRBV4-1
D: .
J: TRBJ2-2
size: .
CDR3: CASSQGHRVGGELFF
DNA: TGCGCCAGCAGCCAAGGTCACAGGGTTGGCGGGGAGCTGTTTTTT

V: TRBV14
D: .
J: TRBJ2-7
size: .
CDR3: CASSQNSWGEGVYEQYF
DNA: TGTGCCAGCAGCCAAAATTCGTGGGGCGAGGGGGTCTACGAGCAGTACTTC

V: TRBV28
D: TRBD1
J: TRBJ1-2
size: .
CDR3: CASSAGTGGRTLYGYTF
DNA: TGTGCCAGCAGTGCCGGGACAGGGGGCCGGACCCTCTATGGCTACACCTTC

V: TRBV5-6
D: .
J: TRBJ1-5
size: .
CDR3: CASSVAPGQPQHF
DNA: TGTGCCAGCAGCGTGGCCCCCGGCCAGCCCCAGCATTTT

V: TRBV28
D: .
J: TRBJ2-5
size: .
CDR3: CAISLDVGGTQYF
DNA: TGTGCCATCTCCCTTGACGTGGGTGGGACCCAGTACTTC

V: TRBV10-3
D: TRBD1
J: TRBJ2-7
size: once
CDR3: CAISETGDGEQYF
DNA: TGTGCCATCAGTGAGACAGGGGACGGCGAGCAGTACTTC

V: TRBV2
D: .
J: TRBJ1-3
size: once
CDR3: CASSERTAGSGNTIYF
DNA: TGTGCCAGCAGTGAAAGGACGGCGGGCTCTGGAAACACCATATATTTT